Presented here are 26 T cell receptor beta chains from one specimen sequenced in a study of blood T cell repertoires in COVID-19. Sequencing was performed with immunoSEQ multiplex PCR; in TCRdb, only in-frame clones are kept and a portion is missing. The top ten hold approximately 1.8% of the sample, which has 250,000 to 300,000 clones, 85% to 90% seen once. The sample taken for sequencing was PBMCs or T cells enriched from blood (not recorded which). These receptors all stem from a woman aged 60 to 75 who had recovered from COVID-19.

The genes are TRBV12-3 or TRBV12-4 and TRBJ1-2; 7 bases map to TRBD1. J was trimmed by 6 bases and V by 1 base; bases with no gene match: 2. The CDR3 covers 13 residues. CDR3 coding DNA: TGTGCCAGCAGTTTAGGGGACAGCAATGGCTACACCTTC. Its protein product is CASSLGDSNGYTF.

The gene calls are TRBV19 and TRBJ1-1; 7 bases map to TRBD1. The germline CDR1 and CDR2 sequences are LNHDA and SQIVND (reference sequence). The CDR3 is 15 amino acids. Trimming removed 5 bases from V and 2 bases from J; junction bases left unmatched: 8. The CDR3 nucleotides are TGTGCCAGTAGTGCGGGACAGACAACCAACACTGAAGCTTTCTTT. Protein product: CASSAGQTTNTEAFF.

The chain is built from TRBV5-1 and TRBJ1-2; D perhaps matches TRBD1 (6 bases). Trimming pared 4 bases from V and 2 bases from J, leaving 18 bases between. Germline assignment: CDR1 SGHRS and CDR2 YFSETQ. The CDR3 is 16 amino acids. CDR3 loop: CASSGTGTMRNYGYTF. The CDR3 nucleotides read TGCGCCAGCAGCGGAACCGGGACAATGAGGAACTATGGCTACACCTTC.

This clone was seen a few times. CDR3: CAISGLTSGGPYEQYF. The DNA for the CDR3 is TGTGCCATCAGCGGCCTGACTAGCGGGGGGCCCTACGAGCAGTACTTC. V usage is TRBV10-3 and J usage is TRBJ2-7; TRBD2 matches 13 bases. CDR1 is ENHRY and CDR2 is SYGVKD in the germline V gene. This CDR3 has 16 residues. V was clipped by 6 bases and J by 2 bases; unmatched bases: 7.

The genes are TRBV24-1 and TRBJ2-3; 9 bases are a match to TRBD2. V shed 3 bases and J 2 bases; nucleotides not matched to a gene: 2. CDR1 is KGHDR, CDR2 SFDVKD, per germline. CDR3 length equals 15 residues. This CDR3 reads CATSDLAGNTDTQYF. As DNA, the CDR3 is TGTGCCACCAGTGATCTAGCGGGGAACACAGATACGCAGTATTTT.

V and J are TRBV5-6 and TRBJ2-7; TRBD2 agrees at 8 bases. Germline CDR1 SGHDT, CDR2 YYEEEE. The ends lost 2 bases at V and 8 bases at J; junction bases unmatched: 6. CDR3 length: 13 residues. CDR3 residues: CASSFGLAGKQYF. As DNA, the CDR3 is TGTGCCAGCAGCTTCGGACTAGCCGGCAAGCAGTACTTC.

The genes are TRBV28 and TRBJ1-2; D might be TRBD1 (6 bases). The germline V gene has CDR1 MDHEN and CDR2 SYDVKM. Trimming removed 2 bases at V and 6 bases at J, with 16 bases between. CDR3 length: 15 residues. The chain's CDR3 is CASSLGGPGGHGYTF. The CDR3 nucleotides read TGTGCCAGCAGTTTAGGGGGCCCTGGGGGCCATGGCTACACCTTC.

The gene calls are TRBV30 and TRBJ1-4; perhaps TRBD1 as D (6 bases). Germline V CDR1 and CDR2: GTSNPN, SVGIG (reference sequence). V lost 6 bases and J 2 bases, leaving 19 bases between the germline ends. The CDR3 runs to 16 residues. For the CDR3, the DNA is TGTGCCTGCAGCAGGCAGGGGAGCTGGACTAATGAAAAACTGTTTTTT. Its protein product is CACSRQGSWTNEKLFF.

The chain combines TRBV7-3 with TRBJ2-5, with D maybe TRBD1 (7 bases). Between the trimmed V and J ends, which lost 4 bases and 5 bases, there was a span of 11 bases. This CDR3 region has 13 residues. Germline loops: CDR1 SGHTA, CDR2 FQGTGA. The CDR3 protein is CASSWRGQETQYF. CDR3 nucleotide sequence: TGTGCCAGCAGCTGGAGGGGGCAGGAGACCCAGTACTTC.

The chain uses TRBV24-1 and TRBJ2-5, with 7 bases matching TRBD2. V lost 4 bases, J lost 5 bases, and 9 bases stayed unmatched. Germline CDR1 reads KGHDR; CDR2 reads SFDVKD. The CDR3 spans 15 residues. The CDR3 protein is CATSDPGGGPETQYF. The DNA for the CDR3 is TGTGCCACCAGTGACCCGGGGGGAGGGCCGGAGACCCAGTACTTC.

The chain is built from TRBV9 and TRBJ2-2, with TRBD2 matching over 9 bases. V was pared by 7 bases and J by 7 bases, with 8 bases of the junction left unmatched. CDR1 is SGDLS, CDR2 YYNGEE, per germline. CDR3 length: 14 residues. The CDR3 region is CASGGRAMGGELFF. CDR3 DNA sequence: TGTGCCAGCGGCGGGAGGGCCATGGGCGGGGAGCTGTTTTTT.

The chain combines TRBV7-9 with TRBJ2-1; 8 nucleotides align to TRBD2. CDR3 length: 17 amino acids. Germline V CDR1 and CDR2: SEHNR, FQNEAQ (reference sequence). V trimming: 5 bases; J trimming: 0 bases; junction bases outside the gene matches: 9. In nucleotides, the CDR3 is TGTGCCAGCAGCCCTATAGCGGGACTTAGCTCCTACAATGAGCAGTTCTTC. This codes for CASSPIAGLSSYNEQFF.

This chain connects TRBV4-2 to TRBJ2-1, with a weak D call TRBD2 (5 bases). Trimming stripped 0 bases from V and 2 bases from J, with 11 bases between. CDR3 length: 16 amino acids. The germline V gene has CDR1 LGHNA and CDR2 YNFKEQ. This CDR3 reads CASSQDPLATYNEQFF. CDR3 coding DNA: TGTGCCAGCAGCCAAGATCCTCTAGCTACCTACAATGAGCAGTTCTTC.

The CDR3 nucleotides read TGTGCCAGTAGTACCGACAGTGCTGTCAATCAGCCCCAGCATTTT. Translating gives CASSTDSAVNQPQHF. This chain uses TRBV19 with TRBJ1-5; TRBD1 is a possible D gene (5 bases). Per germline, CDR1 LNHDA and CDR2 SQIVND (reference sequence). The CDR3 extends over 15 amino acids. V dropped 4 bases and J dropped 3 bases, with 13 bases sitting between them.

The chain is built from TRBV28 and TRBJ2-5; 10 nucleotides agree with TRBD1. The CDR3 loop spans 13 amino acids. Germline V gene sequence: CDR1 MDHEN, CDR2 SYDVKM. J was trimmed by 6 bases and V by 6 bases; bases with no gene match: 4. The CDR3 here is CASRDRGQKTQYF. The CDR3 coding sequence is TGTGCCAGCAGAGACAGGGGGCAAAAGACCCAGTACTTC.

The V and J genes are TRBV2 and TRBJ2-7, with 9 bases that match TRBD1. Germline V lookup: CDR1 SNHLY, CDR2 FYNNEI. The CDR3 is made up of 16 amino acids. After removal of 6 bases from V and 5 bases from J, the junction contained 14 bases not matched to a gene. This CDR3 reads CASSELGGQGNHEQYF. The CDR3 coding sequence is TGTGCCAGCAGCGAGTTAGGGGGACAGGGAAATCACGAGCAGTACTTC.

The chain is built from TRBV28 and TRBJ1-5, with 9 bases aligning to TRBD1. Germline CDR1 reads MDHEN; CDR2 reads SYDVKM. Germline trimming cut 5 bases from V and 3 bases from J; bases unmatched to any gene: 8. The CDR3 sequence is 16 residues long. This CDR3 reads CASSVPGQGHNQPQHF. CDR3 coding DNA: TGTGCCAGCAGTGTACCGGGACAGGGCCACAATCAGCCCCAGCATTTT.

The chain couples TRBV2 to TRBJ1-2; D uncertain. The CDR3 runs to 15 residues. Germline values: CDR1 SNHLY, CDR2 FYNNEI. V shed 3 bases and J shed 3 bases, with 14 bases lying between them. This CDR3 is CASSDGRSSDYGYTF. CDR3 DNA: TGTGCCAGCAGTGATGGTAGATCTTCCGACTATGGCTACACCTTC.

The chain carries TRBV6-6 and TRBJ2-7; 10 bases map to TRBD1. The germline V gene has CDR1 MNHNY and CDR2 SVGAGI (reference sequence). V lost 2 bases, J lost 2 bases, and 6 bases stayed unmatched. The CDR3 consists of 16 residues. CDR3 residues: CASSYPSGTGAYEQYF. The CDR3 bases are TGTGCCAGCAGTTACCCTTCGGGGACAGGGGCCTACGAGCAGTACTTC.

V and J are TRBV7-9 and TRBJ2-2, with 8 nucleotides matching TRBD1. V was pared by 1 base and J by 7 bases, with 5 bases of the junction left unmatched. The germline gives CDR1 SEHNR, CDR2 FQNEAQ (reference sequence). This CDR3 contains 15 residues. In DNA form, the CDR3 reads TGTGCCAGCAGCTTAGGACAGGGGCCCGTCGGGGAGCTGTTTTTT. It encodes CASSLGQGPVGELFF.

The rearrangement joins TRBV5-1 to TRBJ2-1, with TRBD2 matching over 10 bases. The CDR3 is made up of 14 amino acids. The germline V gene has CDR1 SGHRS and CDR2 YFSETQ. The junction had 3 bases not matched to a gene; V was cut back by 4 bases and J by 5 bases. CDR3 DNA: TGCGCCAGCAGCCCTGGGACTAGCGACAATGAGCAGTTCTTC. This translates into CASSPGTSDNEQFF.

This chain joins TRBV5-1 and TRBJ2-1, with TRBD2 as a possible D gene (6 bases). V dropped 4 bases and J dropped 4 bases, with 9 bases sitting between them. CDR3 length: 13 residues. CDR1 is SGHRS and CDR2 is YFSETQ in the germline V gene. The CDR3 sequence: CASSVDYYNEQFF. DNA for the CDR3: TGCGCCAGCAGCGTGGACTATTACAATGAGCAGTTCTTC.

The table lists this clone with a count of one. A much larger clone differs from this one at a single base, so this may be a read error. Other DNA sequences of this sample code for an identical CDR3. The chain joins TRBV28 to TRBJ1-2; D may be TRBD1 (6 bases). The CDR3 runs 13 residues. In germline, CDR1 is MDHEN, CDR2 SYDVKM. Trimming left V 2 bases short and J 2 bases short, with 6 bases between. The DNA of the CDR3 is TGTGCCAGCAGTTTAACAGGGAACTATGGCTACACCTTC. Its translation: CASSLTGNYGYTF.

This chain links TRBV5-1 with TRBJ2-1, with TRBD2 as a possible D gene (5 bases). Trimming shortened V by 2 bases and J by 7 bases, and 13 bases separated the two germline ends. Germline V lookup: CDR1 SGHRS, CDR2 YFSETQ. The CDR3 is 14 residues long. CDR3 sequence (DNA): TGCGCCAGCAGCTTAAACGGGGTGAGAAATGAGCAGTTCTTC. It encodes CASSLNGVRNEQFF.

The J gene is TRBJ1-5, the V gene TRBV5-1, with D possibly matching TRBD1 (5 bases). Deletions cut 4 bases from V and 4 bases from J, with 15 bases between. The CDR3 runs to 15 residues. Germline V gene lookup returns CDR1 SGHRS and CDR2 YFSETQ. Written as DNA, the CDR3 is TGCGCCAGCAGCCCCGGGGGAGAGGGGAATCAGCCCCAGCATTTT. This gives the protein CASSPGGEGNQPQHF.

The chain joins TRBV5-1 to TRBJ2-1; 9 bases are shared with TRBD2. CDR1 and CDR2 (germline): SGHRS, YFSETQ. The CDR3 runs to 14 residues. The V and J ends lost 1 base and 7 bases, in that order; junction bases with no gene match: 3. The CDR3 loop is CASSLSLAGNEQFF. Here the CDR3 DNA reads TGCGCCAGCAGCTTGTCCCTAGCGGGGAATGAGCAGTTCTTC.